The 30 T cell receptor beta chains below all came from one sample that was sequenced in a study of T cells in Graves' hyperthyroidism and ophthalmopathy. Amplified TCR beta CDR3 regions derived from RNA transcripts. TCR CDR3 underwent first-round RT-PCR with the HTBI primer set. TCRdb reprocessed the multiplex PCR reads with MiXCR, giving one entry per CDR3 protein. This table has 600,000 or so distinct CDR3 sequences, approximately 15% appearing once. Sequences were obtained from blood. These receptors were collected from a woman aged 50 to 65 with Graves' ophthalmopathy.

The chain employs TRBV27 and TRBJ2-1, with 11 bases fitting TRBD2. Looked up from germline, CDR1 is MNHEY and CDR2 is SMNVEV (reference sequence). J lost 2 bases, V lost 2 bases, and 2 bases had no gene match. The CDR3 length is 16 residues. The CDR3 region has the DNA TGTGCCAGCAGTTTAACTAGCGGGGGCACCTACAATGAGCAGTTCTTC. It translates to CASSLTSGGTYNEQFF.

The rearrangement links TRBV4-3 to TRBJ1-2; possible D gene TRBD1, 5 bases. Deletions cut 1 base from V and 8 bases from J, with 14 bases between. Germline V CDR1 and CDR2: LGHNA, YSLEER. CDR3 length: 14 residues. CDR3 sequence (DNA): TGCGCCAGCAGCCAAGGCCAGGGAGAAATAGGCTACACCTTC. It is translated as CASSQGQGEIGYTF.

The CDR3 DNA sequence: TGTGCCAGCAGTAGAGGGTCGGCGAGAACAGATACGCAGTATTTT. This translates into CASSRGSARTDTQYF. This chain links TRBV6-1 with TRBJ2-3; D perhaps matches TRBD2 (5 bases). Germline CDR1 MNHNS, CDR2 SASEGT. Trimming stripped 5 bases from V and 3 bases from J, with 15 bases between. There are 15 residues in the CDR3.

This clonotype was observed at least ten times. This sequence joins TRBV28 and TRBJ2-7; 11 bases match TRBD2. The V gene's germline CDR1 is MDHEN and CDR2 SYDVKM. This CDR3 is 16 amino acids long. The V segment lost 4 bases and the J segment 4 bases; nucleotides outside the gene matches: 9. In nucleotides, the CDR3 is TGTGCCAGCAGTTCGCACGGACTAGCGGGCTCATACGAGCAGTACTTC. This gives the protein CASSSHGLAGSYEQYF.

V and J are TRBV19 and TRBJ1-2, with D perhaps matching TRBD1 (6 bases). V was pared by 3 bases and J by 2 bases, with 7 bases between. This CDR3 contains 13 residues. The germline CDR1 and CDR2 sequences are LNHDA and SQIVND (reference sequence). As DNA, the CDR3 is TGTGCCAGTAGTATCCAGGGGAACTATGGCTACACCTTC. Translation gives CASSIQGNYGYTF.

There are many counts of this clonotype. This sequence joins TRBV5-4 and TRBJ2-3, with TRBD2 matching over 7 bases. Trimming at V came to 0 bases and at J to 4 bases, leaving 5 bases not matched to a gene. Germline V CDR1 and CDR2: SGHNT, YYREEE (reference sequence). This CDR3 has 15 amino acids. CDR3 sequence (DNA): TGTGCCAGCAGCTTGGATAACGGGAGGCCAGATACGCAGTATTTT. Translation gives CASSLDNGRPDTQYF.

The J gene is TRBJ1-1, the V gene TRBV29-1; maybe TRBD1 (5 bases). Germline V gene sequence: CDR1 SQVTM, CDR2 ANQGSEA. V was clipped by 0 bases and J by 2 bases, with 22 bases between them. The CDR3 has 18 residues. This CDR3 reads CSVEDASSRGDHNTEAFF. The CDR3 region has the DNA TGCAGCGTTGAAGACGCATCGTCCCGAGGGGATCATAACACTGAAGCTTTCTTT.

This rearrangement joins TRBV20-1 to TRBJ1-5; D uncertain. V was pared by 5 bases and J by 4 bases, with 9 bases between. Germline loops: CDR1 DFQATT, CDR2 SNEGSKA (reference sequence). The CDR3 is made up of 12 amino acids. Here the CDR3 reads CSAPSGNQPQHF. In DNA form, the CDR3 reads TGCAGTGCTCCGTCGGGGAATCAGCCCCAGCATTTT.

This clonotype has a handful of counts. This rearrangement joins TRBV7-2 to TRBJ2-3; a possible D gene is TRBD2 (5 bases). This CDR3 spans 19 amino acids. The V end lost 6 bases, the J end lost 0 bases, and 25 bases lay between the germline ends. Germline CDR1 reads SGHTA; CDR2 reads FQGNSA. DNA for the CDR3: TGTGCCAGCAGAACTAGTGGCTCTTTAACCTTTACTAGCACAGATACGCAGTATTTT. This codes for CASRTSGSLTFTSTDTQYF.

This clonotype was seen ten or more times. CDR3 in amino acids: CASSLRTGTDTQYF. The CDR3 region has the DNA TGTGCCAGCAGTTTAAGGACAGGCACAGATACGCAGTATTTT. V usage is TRBV28 and J usage is TRBJ2-3; D is perhaps TRBD1 (6 bases). The CDR3 consists of 14 residues. The V and J ends lost 2 bases and 1 base respectively, with 7 bases between them. Germline V gene lookup returns CDR1 MDHEN and CDR2 SYDVKM.

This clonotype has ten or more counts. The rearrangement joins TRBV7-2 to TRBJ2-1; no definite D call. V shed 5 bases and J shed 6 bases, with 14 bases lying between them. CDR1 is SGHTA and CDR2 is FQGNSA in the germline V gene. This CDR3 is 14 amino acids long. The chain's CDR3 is CASSPGHSLNEQFF. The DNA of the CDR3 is TGTGCCAGCAGCCCGGGCCATAGTCTCAATGAGCAGTTCTTC.

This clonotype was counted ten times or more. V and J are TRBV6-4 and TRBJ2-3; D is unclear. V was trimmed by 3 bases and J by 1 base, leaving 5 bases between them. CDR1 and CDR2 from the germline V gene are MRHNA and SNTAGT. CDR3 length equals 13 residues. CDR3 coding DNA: TGTGCCAGCAGTGAATTTGGCACAGATACGCAGTATTTT. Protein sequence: CASSEFGTDTQYF.

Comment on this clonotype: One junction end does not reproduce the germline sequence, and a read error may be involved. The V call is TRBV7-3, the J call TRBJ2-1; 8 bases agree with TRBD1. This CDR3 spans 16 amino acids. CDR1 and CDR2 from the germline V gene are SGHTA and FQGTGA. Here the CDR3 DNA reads TGTGCCAGCAGCCTCGAACCGACAGGGGTTTTCAATGAGCAGTCCTTC. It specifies CASSLEPTGVFNEQSF. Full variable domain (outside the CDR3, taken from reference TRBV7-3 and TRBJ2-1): GAGVSQTPSNKVTEKGKYVELRCDPISGHTALYWYRQSLGQGPEFLIYFQGTGAADDSGLPNDRFFAVRPEGSVSTLKIQRTERGDSAVYLCASSLEPTGVFNEQSFGPGTRLTVL.

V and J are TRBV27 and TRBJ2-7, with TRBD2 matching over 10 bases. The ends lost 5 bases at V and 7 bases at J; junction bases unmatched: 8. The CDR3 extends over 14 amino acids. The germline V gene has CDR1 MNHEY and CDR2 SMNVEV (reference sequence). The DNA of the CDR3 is TGTGCCAGCAGTCCTAGCGGGAGCACGAGGGAGCAGTACTTC. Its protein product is CASSPSGSTREQYF.

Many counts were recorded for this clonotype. The CDR3 sequence: CASNRGSSGIRQETQYF. The CDR3 DNA follows: TGTGCCAGCAACAGGGGGTCTAGCGGGATTCGGCAAGAGACCCAGTACTTC. The gene calls are TRBV28 and TRBJ2-5; possibly TRBD2 for D (9 bases). The CDR3 loop spans 17 amino acids. V was pared by 7 bases and J by 2 bases, with 23 bases between. Germline CDR1 MDHEN, CDR2 SYDVKM.

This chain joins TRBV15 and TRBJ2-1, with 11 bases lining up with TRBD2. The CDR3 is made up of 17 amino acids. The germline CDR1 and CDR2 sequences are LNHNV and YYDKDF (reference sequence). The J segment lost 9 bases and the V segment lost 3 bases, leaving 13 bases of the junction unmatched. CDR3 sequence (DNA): TGTGCCACCAGCAGTCGGGACTCTAGCGGGGGGCGGGGTGAGCAGTTCTTC. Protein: CATSSRDSSGGRGEQFF.

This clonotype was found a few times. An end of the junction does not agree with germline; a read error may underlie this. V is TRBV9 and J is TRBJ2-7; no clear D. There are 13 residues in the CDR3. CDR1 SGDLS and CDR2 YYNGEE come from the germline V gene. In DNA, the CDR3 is TGTGTCAGCAGCGAGAGTGAGGTCAACGAGCAGTACTTC. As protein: CVSSESEVNEQYF.

The CDR3 is CASSQISGRANTGELFF. The DNA for the CDR3 is TGTGCCAGCAGTCAGATTAGCGGGAGGGCCAACACCGGGGAGCTGTTTTTT. The V call is TRBV6-1, the J call TRBJ2-2; 11 bases are shared with TRBD2. Per the germline V gene, CDR1 is MNHNS and CDR2 is SASEGT. Trimming removed 5 bases from V and 2 bases from J; junction bases left unmatched: 7. The CDR3 has 17 residues.

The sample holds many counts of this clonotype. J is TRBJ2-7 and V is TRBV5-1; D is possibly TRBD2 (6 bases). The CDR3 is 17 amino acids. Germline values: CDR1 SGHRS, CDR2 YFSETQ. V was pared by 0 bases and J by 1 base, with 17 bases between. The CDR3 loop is CASSLDLLVGGSYEQYF. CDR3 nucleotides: TGCGCCAGCAGCTTGGACCTTTTGGTGGGGGGTTCCTACGAGCAGTACTTC.

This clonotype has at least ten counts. The DNA of the CDR3 is TGCAGTGTTTCGACAGGGGGTGACACTGAAGCTTTCTTT. This translates into CSVSTGGDTEAFF. The chain uses TRBV20-1 and TRBJ1-1; 9 bases map to TRBD1. Trimming cost V 7 bases and J 3 bases; bases outside gene matches: 6. The CDR3 consists of 13 residues. CDR1 DFQATT and CDR2 SNEGSKA come from the germline V gene (reference sequence).

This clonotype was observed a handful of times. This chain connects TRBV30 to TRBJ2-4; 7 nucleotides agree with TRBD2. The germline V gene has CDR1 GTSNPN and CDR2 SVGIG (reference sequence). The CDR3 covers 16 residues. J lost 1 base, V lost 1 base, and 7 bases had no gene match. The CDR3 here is CAWSAHGGIAKNIQYF. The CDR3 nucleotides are TGTGCCTGGAGTGCCCACGGGGGGATCGCCAAAAACATTCAGTACTTC.

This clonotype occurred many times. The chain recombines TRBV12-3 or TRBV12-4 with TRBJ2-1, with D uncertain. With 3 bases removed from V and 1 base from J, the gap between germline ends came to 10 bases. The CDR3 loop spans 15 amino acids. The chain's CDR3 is CASSLGAFSYNEQFF. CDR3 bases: TGTGCCAGCAGTTTGGGCGCCTTTTCCTACAATGAGCAGTTCTTC.

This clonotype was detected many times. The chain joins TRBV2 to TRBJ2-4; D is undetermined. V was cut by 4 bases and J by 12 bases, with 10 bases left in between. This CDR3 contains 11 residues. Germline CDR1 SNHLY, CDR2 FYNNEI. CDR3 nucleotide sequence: TGTGCCAGCAGTGGAGATAGAGATCAGTACTTC. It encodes CASSGDRDQYF. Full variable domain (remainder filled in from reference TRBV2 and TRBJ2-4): EPEVTQTPSHQVTQMGQEVILRCVPISNHLYFYWYRQILGQKVEFLVSFYNNEISEKSEIFDDQFSVERPDGSNFTLKIRSTKLEDSAMYFCASSGDRDQYFGAGTRLSVL.

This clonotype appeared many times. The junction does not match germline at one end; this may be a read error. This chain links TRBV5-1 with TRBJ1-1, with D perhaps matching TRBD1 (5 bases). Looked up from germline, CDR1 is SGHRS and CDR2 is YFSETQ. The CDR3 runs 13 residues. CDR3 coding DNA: TGTGCCAGCAGCCTTGGGACGAACACTGAAGCTTTCTTT. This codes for CASSLGTNTEAFF.

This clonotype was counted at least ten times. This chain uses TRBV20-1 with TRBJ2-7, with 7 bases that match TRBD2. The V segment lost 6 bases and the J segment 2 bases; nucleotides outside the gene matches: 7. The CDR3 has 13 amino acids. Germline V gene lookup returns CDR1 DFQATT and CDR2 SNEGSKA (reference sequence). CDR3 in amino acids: CSAGGGMAYEQYF. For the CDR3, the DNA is TGCAGTGCGGGGGGAGGGATGGCCTACGAGCAGTACTTC.

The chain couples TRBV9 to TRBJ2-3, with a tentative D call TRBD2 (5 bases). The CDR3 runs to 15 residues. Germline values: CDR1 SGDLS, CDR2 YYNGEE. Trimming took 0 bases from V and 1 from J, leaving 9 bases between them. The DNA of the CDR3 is TGTGCCAGCAGCGTAGGAGAGGGAGGCACAGATACGCAGTATTTT. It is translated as CASSVGEGGTDTQYF. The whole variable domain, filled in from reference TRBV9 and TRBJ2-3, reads DSGVTQTPKHLITATGQRVTLRCSPRSGDLSVYWYQQSLDQGLQFLIQYYNGEERAKGNILERFSAQQFPDLHSELNLSSLELGDSALYFCASSVGEGGTDTQYFGPGTRLTVL.

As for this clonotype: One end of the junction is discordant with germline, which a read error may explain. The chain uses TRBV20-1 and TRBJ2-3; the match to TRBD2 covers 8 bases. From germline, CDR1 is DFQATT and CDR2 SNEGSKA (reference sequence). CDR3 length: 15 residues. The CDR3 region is CRARYGRGAWDTQYF. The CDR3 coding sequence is TGCAGAGCTAGATACGGGAGGGGGGCCTGGGATACGCAATATTTT.

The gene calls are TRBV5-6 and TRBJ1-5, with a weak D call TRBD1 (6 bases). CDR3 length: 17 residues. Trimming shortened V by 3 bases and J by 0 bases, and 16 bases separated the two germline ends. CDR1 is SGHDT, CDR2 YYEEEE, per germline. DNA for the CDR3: TGTGCCAGCAGCTCGACAGGTGGGCAGTATAGCAATCAGCCCCAGCATTTT. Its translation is CASSSTGGQYSNQPQHF.

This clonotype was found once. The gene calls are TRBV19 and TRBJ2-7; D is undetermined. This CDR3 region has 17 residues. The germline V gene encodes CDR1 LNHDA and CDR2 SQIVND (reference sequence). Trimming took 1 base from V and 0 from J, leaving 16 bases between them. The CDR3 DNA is TGTGCCAGTAGTATAGTTTCTGACCGGCTTAGCTCCTACGAGCAGTACTTC. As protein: CASSIVSDRLSSYEQYF.

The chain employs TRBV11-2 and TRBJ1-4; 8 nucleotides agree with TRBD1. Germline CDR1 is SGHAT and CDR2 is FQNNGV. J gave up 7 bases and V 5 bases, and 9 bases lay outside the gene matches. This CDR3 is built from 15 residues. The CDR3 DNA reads TGTGCCAGCAGCGTCGACAGGGGTGGAGTTGAAAAACTGTTTTTT. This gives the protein CASSVDRGGVEKLFF.